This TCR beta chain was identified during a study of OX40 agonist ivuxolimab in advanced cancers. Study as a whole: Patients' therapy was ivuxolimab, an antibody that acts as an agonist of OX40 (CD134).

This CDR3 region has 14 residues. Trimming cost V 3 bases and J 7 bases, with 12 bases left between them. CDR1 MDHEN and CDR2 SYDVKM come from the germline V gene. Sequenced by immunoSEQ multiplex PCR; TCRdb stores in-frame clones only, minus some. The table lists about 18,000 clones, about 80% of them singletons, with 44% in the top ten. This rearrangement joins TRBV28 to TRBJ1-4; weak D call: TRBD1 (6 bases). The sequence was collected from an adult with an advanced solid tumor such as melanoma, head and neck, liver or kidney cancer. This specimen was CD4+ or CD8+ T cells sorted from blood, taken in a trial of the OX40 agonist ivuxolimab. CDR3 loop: CASSFPTGFEKLFF. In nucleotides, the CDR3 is TGTGCCAGCAGTTTCCCTACAGGGTTTGAAAAACTGTTTTTT.